The rows below give T cell receptor beta chains drawn from one sample of a study of T cell changes during pregnancy in multiple sclerosis. Clones were sequenced by immunoSEQ multiplex PCR, and TCRdb holds only the in-frame ones, with some missing. The sample yields about 98,000 clones, 90% to 95% seen once. The sample in question was peripheral blood, obtained after pregnancy. The receptors were gathered from a female donor in good health, enrolled as a control in a pregnancy study. CDR3s include the opening cysteine and the closing phenylalanine or tryptophan. A D gene is named only where the DNA matches it firmly. Only part of the rows carry a size: once, few, many, or a class if the clone is expanded.

TRBJ2-5 | TRBD2 | NA | TRBV7-2 | CASSLLAGGSETQYF | TGTGCCAGCAGCTTACTAGCGGGAGGCTCAGAGACCCAGTACTTC
TRBJ2-7 | TRBD1 | NA | TRBV5-1 | CASSLLGTGRYEQYF | TGCGCCAGCAGCTTGCTCGGGACAGGGCGCTACGAGCAGTACTTC
TRBJ1-1 | NA | NA | TRBV19 | CASSMGATEAFF | TGTGCCAGTAGTATGGGGGCCACTGAAGCTTTCTTT
TRBJ1-1 | NA | NA | TRBV19 | CASSSVPVNTEAFF | TGTGCCAGTAGCTCTGTCCCCGTGAACACTGAAGCTTTCTTT
TRBJ1-6 | NA | NA | TRBV27 | CASSSDWNSPLHF | TGTGCCAGCAGTTCGGACTGGAATTCACCCCTCCACTTT
TRBJ2-5 | TRBD2 | NA | TRBV7-9 | CASSLGGRIAGIQETQYF | TGTGCCAGCAGCTTAGGTGGGAGGATAGCGGGAATCCAAGAGACCCAGTACTTC
TRBJ2-1 | NA | NA | TRBV5-1 | CASSSDSDNEQFF | TGCGCCAGCAGCTCGGACAGCGACAATGAGCAGTTCTTC
TRBJ2-3 | NA | NA | TRBV21-1 | CASSKLAGGQSTDTQYF | TGTGCCAGCAGCAAACTAGCGGGAGGACAAAGCACAGATACGCAGTATTTT
TRBJ1-2 | TRBD1 | NA | TRBV10-3 | CAIAGQGLNTGYTF | TGTGCCATCGCGGGACAGGGACTTAATACTGGCTACACCTTC
TRBJ1-1 | NA | NA | TRBV28 | CASTSNTEAFF | TGTGCCAGCACCTCGAACACTGAAGCTTTCTTT
TRBJ2-3 | TRBD2 | NA | TRBV11-2 | CASSPPLGLAQYF | TGTGCCAGCAGCCCTCCCCTGGGACTAGCACAGTATTTT
TRBJ2-7 | NA | NA | TRBV7-2 | CASSFSGHTPYEQYF | TGTGCCAGCAGCTTCAGCGGGCACACACCCTACGAGCAGTACTTC
TRBJ1-6 | NA | NA | TRBV5-3 | CARSGGLGGDNNSPLHF | TGTGCCAGAAGCGGGGGGTTGGGAGGGGACAATAATTCACCCCTCCACTTT
TRBJ2-5 | NA | few | TRBV29-1 | CSVRGGAAQETQYF | TGCAGCGTGCGAGGGGGGGCAGCCCAAGAGACCCAGTACTTC
TRBJ2-1 | NA | NA | TRBV7-9 | CASSLATALYNEQFF | TGTGCCAGCAGCTTAGCCACAGCACTCTACAATGAGCAGTTCTTC
TRBJ1-5 | NA | NA | TRBV5-5 | CASSLGGVFNQPQHF | TGTGCCAGCAGCTTGGGGGGGGTGTTCAATCAGCCCCAGCATTTT
TRBJ1-2 | NA | NA | TRBV7-9 | CASSLGWTADYGYTF | TGTGCCAGCAGCTTAGGGTGGACAGCAGATTATGGCTACACCTTC
TRBJ2-7 | NA | once | TRBV6-1 | CASSERRYSYEQYF | TGTGCCAGCAGTGAACGTCGCTACTCCTACGAGCAGTACTTC
TRBJ1-5 | TRBD1 | once | TRBV11-3 | CASSLDRDSPNQPQHF | TGTGCCAGCAGCTTAGACAGGGACAGCCCAAATCAGCCCCAGCATTTT
TRBJ1-4 | TRBD1 | NA | TRBV27 | CASRPTGGEGKLFF | TGTGCCAGCAGACCAACAGGGGGCGAAGGAAAACTGTTTTTT
TRBJ2-7 | TRBD2 | NA | TRBV30 | CAWSRLAGGLLGFEQYF | TGTGCCTGGAGCAGACTAGCGGGGGGCCTCCTTGGGTTCGAGCAGTACTTC
TRBJ2-1 | TRBD2 | NA | TRBV5-1 | CASSPSGGPYNEQFF | TGCGCCAGCAGCCCTAGCGGGGGGCCTTACAATGAGCAGTTCTTC
TRBJ2-1 | TRBD1 | NA | TRBV6-6 | CASSPTGGNEQFF | TGTGCCAGCAGTCCTACAGGGGGCAATGAGCAGTTCTTC
TRBJ2-1 | NA | NA | TRBV28 | CASSLPYGDNEQFF | TGTGCCAGCAGTCTTCCCTACGGGGACAATGAGCAGTTCTTC
TRBJ2-3 | TRBD2 | NA | TRBV11-1 | CASSRAGGPTDTQYF | TGTGCCAGCAGCCGAGCGGGGGGGCCGACAGATACGCAGTATTTT
TRBJ2-3 | TRBD2 | NA | TRBV6-4 | CASSGGTSVHTQYF | TGTGCCAGCAGTGGAGGGACTAGCGTGCATACGCAGTATTTT
TRBJ2-3 | TRBD1 | NA | TRBV7-2 | CASSPRGDTQYF | TGTGCCAGCAGCCCCAGGGGGGATACGCAGTATTTT
TRBJ2-3 | NA | NA | TRBV18 | CASSPSRGTQYF | TGTGCCAGCTCACCCTCTCGAGGTACGCAGTATTTT
TRBJ2-5 | TRBD2 | NA | TRBV19 | CASSSAGLKTRYF | TGTGCCAGTAGTTCAGCGGGACTAAAGACCCGGTACTTC
TRBJ2-7 | TRBD1 | NA | TRBV6-1 | CASSFLTGTDYEQYF | TGTGCCAGCAGTTTCCTAACCGGGACAGATTACGAGCAGTACTTC
TRBJ2-7 | TRBD2 | once | TRBV7-6 | CASSRTSGRANEQYF | TGTGCCAGCAGCAGGACTAGCGGGAGGGCTAACGAGCAGTACTTC
TRBJ1-2 | NA | once | TRBV10-3 | CAISERGNYGYTF | TGTGCCATCAGTGAGAGGGGGAACTATGGCTACACCTTC
TRBJ1-1 | NA | NA | TRBV29-1 | CSVAGSGVNTEAFF | TGCAGCGTTGCGGGATCAGGGGTGAACACTGAAGCTTTCTTT
TRBJ1-2 | NA | NA | TRBV7-9 | CASSLVGLLYGYTF | TGTGCCAGCAGCTTAGTCGGACTCCTCTATGGCTACACCTTC
TRBJ1-2 | NA | NA | TRBV25-1 | CASSESGIGYTF | TGTGCCAGCAGTGAATCAGGTATTGGCTACACCTTC
TRBJ2-7 | TRBD1 | NA | TRBV5-8 | CASSPRDRPPYEQYF | TGTGCCAGCAGCCCCCGGGACAGGCCGCCCTACGAGCAGTACTTC
TRBJ2-3 | NA | NA | TRBV30 | CAWSVRRGDTQYF | TGTGCCTGGAGTGTACGCCGAGGAGATACGCAGTATTTT
TRBJ1-1 | NA | once | TRBV7-6 | CASSPPAGMTEAFF | TGTGCCAGCAGCCCCCCGGCAGGGATGACTGAAGCTTTCTTT
TRBJ2-7 | NA | few | TRBV18 | CASSQERDYEQYF | TGTGCCAGCTCCCAGGAGAGGGACTACGAGCAGTACTTC
TRBJ2-7 | NA | NA | TRBV5-6 | CASSPTSKAYEQYF | TGTGCCAGCAGCCCCACAAGTAAAGCCTACGAGCAGTACTTC
TRBJ2-1 | NA | NA | TRBV7-9 | CASSLGTNNEQFF | TGTGCCAGCAGCTTAGGGACTAACAATGAGCAGTTCTTC
TRBJ1-1 | NA | NA | TRBV13 | CASSLATGQPKAFF | TGTGCCAGCAGCTTAGCTACAGGACAGCCAAAAGCTTTCTTT
TRBJ2-3 | TRBD2 | NA | TRBV2 | CARGGTSGRATDTQYF | TGTGCCAGGGGGGGGACTAGCGGGAGGGCCACAGATACGCAGTATTTT